This T cell receptor (beta chain) originates from a study of beta chain features in type 1 diabetes. General study points: Insertions were fewer and deletions more numerous at VDJ junctions in type 1 diabetes patients.

Isolated RNA was reverse transcribed in full, so expressed TCRB transcripts were sequenced. Clones were read by immunoSEQ multiplex PCR, and TCRdb kept only the in-frame ones, dropping some. The sample holds around 340,000 clones, about 20% seen once. The CDR3 is 16 amino acids. Germline V gene sequence: CDR1 SGHTA, CDR2 FQGTGA. Trimming removed 0 bases from V and 9 bases from J; junction bases left unmatched: 6. This clone was counted only a few times. Its antigen is not identified. Sequenced sample: naive CD4+ T cells from blood. This chain links TRBV7-3 with TRBJ2-1; 12 nucleotides match TRBD2. The TCR comes from a woman aged 18-29 years in good health. CDR3 amino acids: CASSLTASGGAVEQFF. CDR3 coding DNA: TGTGCCAGCAGCTTAACTGCTAGCGGGGGGGCCGTTGAGCAGTTCTTC.